This T cell receptor (beta chain) derives from a study of monozygotic twins with inflammatory bowel disease. The germline CDR1 and CDR2 sequences are LNHNV and YYDKDF (reference sequence). The CDR3 sequence is 17 residues long. From its re-call of the 5' RACE reads, TCRdb lists each CDR3 protein once, without DNA. The sample data list around 100,000 distinct CDR3 sequences. Blood samples of approximately 2.4 ml were drawn from every donor. The authors isolated total RNA from whole blood without sorting T cells. The clonotype originates from a human donor with ulcerative colitis or Crohn's disease, or a healthy co-twin of an affected twin (not recorded which). The J gene is TRBJ2-3, the V gene TRBV15; TCRdb picks TRBD2, but there is no DNA to check that call. The specimen sequenced was blood. The CDR3 here is CATSRDRLAGGGDTQYF.